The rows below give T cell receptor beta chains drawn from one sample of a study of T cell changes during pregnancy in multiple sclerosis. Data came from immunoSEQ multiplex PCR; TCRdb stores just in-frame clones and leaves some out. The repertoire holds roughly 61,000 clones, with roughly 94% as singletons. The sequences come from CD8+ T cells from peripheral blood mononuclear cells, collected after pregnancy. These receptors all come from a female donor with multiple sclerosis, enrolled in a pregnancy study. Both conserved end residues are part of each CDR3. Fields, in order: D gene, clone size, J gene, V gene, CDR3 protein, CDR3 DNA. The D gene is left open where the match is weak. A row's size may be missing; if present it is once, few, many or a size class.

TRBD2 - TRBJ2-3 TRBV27 CASSPVGEGGDTQYF TGTGCCAGCAGTCCGGTGGGGGAGGGCGGAGATACGCAGTATTTT
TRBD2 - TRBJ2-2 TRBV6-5 CASRESGRLTGELFF TGTGCCAGCAGGGAGAGCGGGAGGCTCACCGGGGAGCTGTTTTTT
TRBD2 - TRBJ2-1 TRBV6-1 CASSEILSGSVYNEQFF TGTGCCAGCAGTGAAATACTTAGCGGGTCCGTTTACAATGAGCAGTTCTTC
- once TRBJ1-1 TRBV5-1 CASSLVLNTEAFF TGCGCCAGCAGCTTGGTACTCAACACTGAAGCTTTCTTT
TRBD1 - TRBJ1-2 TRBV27 CASSSPGQGDGYTF TGTGCCAGCAGTTCCCCAGGACAGGGCGATGGCTACACCTTC
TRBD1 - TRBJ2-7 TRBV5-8 CASSPRQGAREQYF TGTGCCAGCAGCCCCAGACAGGGGGCGCGTGAGCAGTACTTC
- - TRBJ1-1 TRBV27 CASSFDGGNTEAFF TGTGCCAGCAGTTTTGACGGGGGGAACACTGAAGCTTTCTTT
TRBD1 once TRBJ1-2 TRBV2 CASSFPPQGATTNYGYTF TGTGCCAGCAGTTTCCCCCCACAGGGGGCGACGACTAACTATGGCTACACCTTC
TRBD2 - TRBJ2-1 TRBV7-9 CASSLRLAGINEQFF TGTGCCAGCAGCTTAAGACTAGCGGGAATCAATGAGCAGTTCTTC
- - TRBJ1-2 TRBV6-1 CASSDRGLYYGYTF TGTGCCAGCAGTGATCGGGGACTGTACTATGGCTACACCTTC